The following is a T cell receptor (beta chain) sequence with its context. Its target is unknown. The data are from a study of T-cell memory formation after mild COVID-19. The CDR3 contains 12 residues. Per germline, CDR1 SGHRS and CDR2 YFSETQ. V shed 0 bases and J shed 10 bases, with 10 bases lying between them. MiXCR was run by TCRdb on the 5' RACE reads, yielding one entry per CDR3 protein. The sample lists fewer than 550,000 distinct CDR3 sequences; 20% were seen once. Study conclusions and caveats: There was no confirmation that second-wave clones peaking on day 37 were SARS-CoV-2 specific.

The source is an adult woman who had mild COVID-19 (a few samples of this study predate the infection). Cell type and time point are not known. The sequencing sample was made of PBMCs or a T cell subset sorted from them (not recorded which). This chain links TRBV5-1 with TRBJ1-1; TRBD1 might be the D (6 bases). The CDR3 loop is CASSLEGQSAFF. The CDR3 DNA is TGCGCCAGCAGCTTGGAAGGACAGTCAGCTTTCTTT. Supplemented by reference TRBV5-1 and TRBJ1-1, the full variable domain reads KAGVTQTPRYLIKTRGQQVTLSCSPISGHRSVSWYQQTPGQGLQFLFEYFSETQRNKGNFPGRFSGRQFSNSRSEMNVSTLELGDSALYLCASSLEGQSAFFGQGTRLTVV.